This TCR beta chain was recorded in a study of CD8 T cells in Susac syndrome. Study conclusions and caveats: TCR sequencing and HLA analysis covered a relatively small number of individuals.

The TEMRA cells underwent FACS enrichment, while the CD8+ and CD4+ T cells underwent negative isolation. The RNA input was roughly 0.45 to 1 ug, and it was reverse transcribed with random hexamers. TCRdb analysed the immunoSEQ multiplex PCR reads with MiXCR anew, one entry per CDR3 protein. The sample includes about 150,000 distinct CDR3 sequences, about 91% of them seen just once. Regarding this clonotype: The target antigen is unknown.

V was pared by 3 bases and J by 12 bases, with 3 bases of the junction left unmatched. CDR1 is SEHNR and CDR2 is FQNEAQ in the germline V gene (reference sequence). The CDR3 extends over 11 amino acids. The chain is built from TRBV7-9 and TRBJ1-1; 8 bases map to TRBD1. The sequencing input was CD4+ T cells from PBMCs. This clonotype was sampled from a human donor in good health. Written as DNA, the CDR3 is TGTGCCAGCAGCTTGAACAGGGGGACTTTCTTT. Translation gives CASSLNRGTFF.